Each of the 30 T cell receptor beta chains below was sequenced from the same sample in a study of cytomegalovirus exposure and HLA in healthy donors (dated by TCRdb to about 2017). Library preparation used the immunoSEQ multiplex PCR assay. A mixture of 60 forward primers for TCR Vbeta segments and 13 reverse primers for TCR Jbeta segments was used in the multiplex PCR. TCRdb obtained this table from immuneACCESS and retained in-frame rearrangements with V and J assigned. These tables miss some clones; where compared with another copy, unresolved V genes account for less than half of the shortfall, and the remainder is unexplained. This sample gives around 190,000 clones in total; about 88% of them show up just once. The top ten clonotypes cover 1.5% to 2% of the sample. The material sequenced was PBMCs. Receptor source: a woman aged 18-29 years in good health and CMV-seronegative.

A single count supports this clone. The CDR3 here is CASSFGANYGYTF. CDR3 nucleotides: TGTGCCAGCAGCTTCGGAGCGAACTATGGCTACACCTTC. The chain uses TRBV11-2 and TRBJ1-2; D gene uncertain. Trimming stripped 3 bases from V and 2 bases from J, with 7 bases between. Germline CDR1 is SGHAT and CDR2 is FQNNGV. The CDR3 contains 13 residues.

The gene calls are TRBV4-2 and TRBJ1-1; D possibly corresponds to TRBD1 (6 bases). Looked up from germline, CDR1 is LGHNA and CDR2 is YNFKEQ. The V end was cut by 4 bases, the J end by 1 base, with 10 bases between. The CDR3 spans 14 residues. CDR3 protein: CASSPRTENTEAFF. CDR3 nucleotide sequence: TGTGCCAGCAGCCCTAGGACAGAGAACACTGAAGCTTTCTTT.

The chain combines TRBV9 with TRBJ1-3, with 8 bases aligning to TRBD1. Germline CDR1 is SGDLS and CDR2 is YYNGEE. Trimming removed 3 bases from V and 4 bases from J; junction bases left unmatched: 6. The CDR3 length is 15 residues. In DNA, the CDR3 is TGTGCCAGCAGCGCTCGACAGGGGAGCGGAAACACCATATATTTT. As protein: CASSARQGSGNTIYF.

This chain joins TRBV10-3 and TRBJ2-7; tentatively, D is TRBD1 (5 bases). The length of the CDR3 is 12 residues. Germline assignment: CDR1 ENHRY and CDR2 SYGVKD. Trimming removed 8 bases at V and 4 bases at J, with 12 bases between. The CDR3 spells CAIRTSGYEQYF. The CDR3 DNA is TGTGCCATCCGTACTTCAGGGTACGAGCAGTACTTC.

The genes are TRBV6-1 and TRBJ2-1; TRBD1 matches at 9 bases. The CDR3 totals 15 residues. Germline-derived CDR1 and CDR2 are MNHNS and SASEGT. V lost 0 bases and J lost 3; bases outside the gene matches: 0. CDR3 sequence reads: CASSEAGQGYNEQFF. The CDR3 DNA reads TGTGCCAGCAGTGAAGCGGGACAGGGCTACAATGAGCAGTTCTTC.

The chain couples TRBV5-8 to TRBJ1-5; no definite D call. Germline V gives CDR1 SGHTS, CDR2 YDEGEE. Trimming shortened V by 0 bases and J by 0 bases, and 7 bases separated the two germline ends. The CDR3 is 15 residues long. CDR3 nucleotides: TGTGCCAGCAGCTTGGCCGGGGATAGCAATCAGCCCCAGCATTTT. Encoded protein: CASSLAGDSNQPQHF.

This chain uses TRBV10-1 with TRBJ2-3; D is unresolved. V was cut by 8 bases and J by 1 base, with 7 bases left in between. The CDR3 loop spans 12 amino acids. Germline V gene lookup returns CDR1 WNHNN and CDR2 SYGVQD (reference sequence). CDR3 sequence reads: CASASGTDTQYF. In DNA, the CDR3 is TGCGCCAGCGCCAGTGGCACAGATACGCAGTATTTT.

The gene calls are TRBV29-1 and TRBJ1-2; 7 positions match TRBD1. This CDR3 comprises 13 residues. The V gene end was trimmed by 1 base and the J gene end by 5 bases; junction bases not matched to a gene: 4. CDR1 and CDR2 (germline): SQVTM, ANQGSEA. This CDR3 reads CSVEGTGVYGYTF. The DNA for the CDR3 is TGCAGCGTTGAAGGGACAGGAGTTTATGGCTACACCTTC. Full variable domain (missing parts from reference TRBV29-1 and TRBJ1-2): SAVISQKPSRDICQRGTSLTIQCQVDSQVTMMFWYRQQPGQSLTLIATANQGSEATYESGFVIDKFPISRPNLTFSTLTVSNMSPEDSSIYLCSVEGTGVYGYTFGSGTRLTVV.

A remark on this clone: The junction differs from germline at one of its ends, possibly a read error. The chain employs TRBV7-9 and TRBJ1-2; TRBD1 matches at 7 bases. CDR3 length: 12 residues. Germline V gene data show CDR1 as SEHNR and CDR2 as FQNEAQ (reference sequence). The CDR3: CSSSSMTGLNTF. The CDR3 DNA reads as TGTTCCAGCAGCTCGATGACAGGGCTTAACACCTTC.

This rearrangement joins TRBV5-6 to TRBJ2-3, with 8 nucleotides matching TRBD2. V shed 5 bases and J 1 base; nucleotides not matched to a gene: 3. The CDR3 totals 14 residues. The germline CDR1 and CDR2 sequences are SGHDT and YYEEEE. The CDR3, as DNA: TGTGCCAGCAGGTGGCGGGGGGGCACAGATACGCAGTATTTT. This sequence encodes CASRWRGGTDTQYF.

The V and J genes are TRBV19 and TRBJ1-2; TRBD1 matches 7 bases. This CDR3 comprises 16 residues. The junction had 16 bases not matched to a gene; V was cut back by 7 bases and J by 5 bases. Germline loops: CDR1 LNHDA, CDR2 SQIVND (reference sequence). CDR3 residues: CASNKGAGVRGYGYTF. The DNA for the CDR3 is TGTGCCAGTAACAAGGGGGCAGGCGTGCGAGGGTATGGCTACACCTTC.

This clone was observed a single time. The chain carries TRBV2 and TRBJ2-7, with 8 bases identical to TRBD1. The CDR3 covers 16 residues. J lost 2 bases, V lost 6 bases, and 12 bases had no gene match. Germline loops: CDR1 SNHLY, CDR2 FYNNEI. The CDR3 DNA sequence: TGTGCCAGCAGAACAATAGACAGGGGCCCACCCTACGAGCAGTACTTC. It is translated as CASRTIDRGPPYEQYF.

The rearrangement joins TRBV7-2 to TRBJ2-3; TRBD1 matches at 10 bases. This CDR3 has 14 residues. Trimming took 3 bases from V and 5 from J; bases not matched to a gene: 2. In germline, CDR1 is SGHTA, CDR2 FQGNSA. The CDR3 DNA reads TGTGCCAGCAGCTTCGGACAGGGGGGAGATACGCAGTATTTT. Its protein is CASSFGQGGDTQYF.

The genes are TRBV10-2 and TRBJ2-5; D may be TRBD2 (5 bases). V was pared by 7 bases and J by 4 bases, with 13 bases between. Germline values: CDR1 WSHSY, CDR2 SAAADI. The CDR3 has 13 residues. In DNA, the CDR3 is TGCGCCAGCACCCCCGGAGGAATAGAGACCCAGTACTTC. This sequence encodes CASTPGGIETQYF.

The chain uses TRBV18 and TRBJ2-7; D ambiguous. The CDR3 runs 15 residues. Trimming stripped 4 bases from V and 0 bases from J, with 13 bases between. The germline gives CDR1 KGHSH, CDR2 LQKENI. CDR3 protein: CASSLRSDSSYEQYF. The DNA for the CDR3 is TGTGCCAGCTCACTCAGGTCAGATAGCTCCTACGAGCAGTACTTC.

CDR3 sequence (DNA): TGCGCCAGCAGCTTGGAAGGGGGACAGCCCCAGCATTTT. Its translation: CASSLEGGQPQHF. V is TRBV5-1 and J is TRBJ1-5; D is possibly TRBD1 (6 bases). V was cut by 0 bases and J by 7 bases, with 8 bases left in between. Germline V gene lookup returns CDR1 SGHRS and CDR2 YFSETQ. The CDR3 is made up of 13 amino acids.

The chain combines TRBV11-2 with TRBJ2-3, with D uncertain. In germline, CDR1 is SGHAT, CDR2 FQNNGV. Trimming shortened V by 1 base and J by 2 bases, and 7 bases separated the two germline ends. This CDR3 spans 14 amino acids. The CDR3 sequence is CASSLGLVTDTQYF. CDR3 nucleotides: TGTGCCAGCAGCTTAGGGCTCGTCACAGATACGCAGTATTTT.

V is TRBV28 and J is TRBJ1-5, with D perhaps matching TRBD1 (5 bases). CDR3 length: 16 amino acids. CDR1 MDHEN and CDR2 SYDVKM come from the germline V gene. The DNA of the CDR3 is TGTGCAGTGACAGCGATCGAAGTTAATAGCAATCAGCCCCAGCATTTT. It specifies CAVTAIEVNSNQPQHF.

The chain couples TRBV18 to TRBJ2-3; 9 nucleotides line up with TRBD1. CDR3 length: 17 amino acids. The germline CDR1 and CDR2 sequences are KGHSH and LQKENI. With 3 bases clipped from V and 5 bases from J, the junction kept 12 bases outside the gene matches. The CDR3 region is CASSPTGGAGSKDTQYF. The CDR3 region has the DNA TGTGCCAGCTCACCCACAGGGGGCGCGGGTTCCAAAGATACGCAGTATTTT.

Here the CDR3 DNA reads TGTGCCAGCAGTTTTGGGGGGTCCAACGTCCTGACTTTC. It encodes CASSFGGSNVLTF. The rearrangement uses TRBV6-5 and TRBJ2-6; D possibly corresponds to TRBD2 (6 bases). This CDR3 comprises 13 residues. CDR1 is MNHEY and CDR2 is SVGAGI in the germline V gene. Trimming stripped 4 bases from V and 8 bases from J, with 9 bases between.

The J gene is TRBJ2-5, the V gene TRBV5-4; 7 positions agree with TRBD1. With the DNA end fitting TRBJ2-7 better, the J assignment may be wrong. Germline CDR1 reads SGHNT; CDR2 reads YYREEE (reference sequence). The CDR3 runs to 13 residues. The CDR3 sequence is CASSYTGVGEQYF. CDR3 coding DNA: TGTGCCAGCAGCTATACAGGGGTCGGCGAGCAGTACTTC.

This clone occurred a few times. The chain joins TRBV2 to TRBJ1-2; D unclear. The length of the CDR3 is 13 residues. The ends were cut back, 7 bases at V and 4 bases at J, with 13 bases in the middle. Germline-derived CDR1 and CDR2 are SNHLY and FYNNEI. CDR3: CASKRDFSYGYTF. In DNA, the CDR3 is TGTGCCAGCAAAAGAGATTTCTCCTATGGCTACACCTTC.

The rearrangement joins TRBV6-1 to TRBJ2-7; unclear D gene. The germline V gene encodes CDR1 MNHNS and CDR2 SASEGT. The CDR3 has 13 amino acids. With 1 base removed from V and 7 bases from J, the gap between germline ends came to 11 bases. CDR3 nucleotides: TGTGCCAGCAGTGAAGTTGCGGTTTGGGAGCAGTACTTC. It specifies CASSEVAVWEQYF.

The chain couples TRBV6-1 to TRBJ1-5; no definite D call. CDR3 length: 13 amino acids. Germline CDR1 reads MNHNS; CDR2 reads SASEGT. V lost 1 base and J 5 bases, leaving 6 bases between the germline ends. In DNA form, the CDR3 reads TGTGCCAGCAGTGAAGTTCTAGATCAGCCCCAGCATTTT. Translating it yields CASSEVLDQPQHF.

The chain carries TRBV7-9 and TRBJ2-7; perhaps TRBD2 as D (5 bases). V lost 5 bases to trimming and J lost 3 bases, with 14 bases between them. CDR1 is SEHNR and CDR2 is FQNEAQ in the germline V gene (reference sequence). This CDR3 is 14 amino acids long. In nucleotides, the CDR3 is TGTGCCAGCAGCCACCTTGACGGGAACTACGAGCAGTACTTC. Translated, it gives CASSHLDGNYEQYF.

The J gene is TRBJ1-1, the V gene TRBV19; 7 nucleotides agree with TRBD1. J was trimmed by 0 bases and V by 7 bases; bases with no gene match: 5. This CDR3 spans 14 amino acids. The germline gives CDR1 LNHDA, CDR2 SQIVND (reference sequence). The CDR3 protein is CASTLDRLNTEAFF. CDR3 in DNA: TGTGCCAGTACCCTGGACAGGTTGAACACTGAAGCTTTCTTT.

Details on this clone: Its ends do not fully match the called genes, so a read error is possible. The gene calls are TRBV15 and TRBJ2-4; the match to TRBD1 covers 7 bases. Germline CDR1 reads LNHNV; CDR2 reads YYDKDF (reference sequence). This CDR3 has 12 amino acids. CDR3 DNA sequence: TGTGCCACCAGCACCGACGGGACAGCCGCTAGGTTC. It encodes CATSTDGTAARF.

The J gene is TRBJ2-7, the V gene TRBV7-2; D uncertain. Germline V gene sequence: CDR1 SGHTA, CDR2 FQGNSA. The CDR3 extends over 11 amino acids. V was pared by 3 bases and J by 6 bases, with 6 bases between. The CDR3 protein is CASSFLGEQYF. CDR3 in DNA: TGTGCCAGCAGCTTTCTAGGCGAGCAGTACTTC.

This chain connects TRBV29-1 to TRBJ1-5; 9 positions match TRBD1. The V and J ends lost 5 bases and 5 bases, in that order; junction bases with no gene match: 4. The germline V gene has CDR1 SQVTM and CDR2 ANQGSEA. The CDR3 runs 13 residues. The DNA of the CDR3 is TGCAGCGTTCGGGGACAGGGCGATCAGCCCCAGCATTTT. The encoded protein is CSVRGQGDQPQHF. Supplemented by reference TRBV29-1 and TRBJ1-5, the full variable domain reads SAVISQKPSRDICQRGTSLTIQCQVDSQVTMMFWYRQQPGQSLTLIATANQGSEATYESGFVIDKFPISRPNLTFSTLTVSNMSPEDSSIYLCSVRGQGDQPQHFGDGTRLSIL.

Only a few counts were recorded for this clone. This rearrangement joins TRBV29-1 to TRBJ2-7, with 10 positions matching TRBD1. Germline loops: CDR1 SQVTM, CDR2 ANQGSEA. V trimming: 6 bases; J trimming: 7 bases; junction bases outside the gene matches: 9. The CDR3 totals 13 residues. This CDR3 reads CSVRTGGRREQYF. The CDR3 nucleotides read TGCAGCGTCCGGACAGGGGGTAGGAGAGAGCAGTACTTC.